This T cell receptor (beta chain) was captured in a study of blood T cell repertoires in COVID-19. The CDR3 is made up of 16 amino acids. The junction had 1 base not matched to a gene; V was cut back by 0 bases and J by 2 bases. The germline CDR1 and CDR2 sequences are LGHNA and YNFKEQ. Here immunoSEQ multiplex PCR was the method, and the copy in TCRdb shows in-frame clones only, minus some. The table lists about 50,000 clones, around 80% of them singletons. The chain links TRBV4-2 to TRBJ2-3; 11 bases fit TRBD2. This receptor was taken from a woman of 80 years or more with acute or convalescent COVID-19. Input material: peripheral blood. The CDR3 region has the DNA TGTGCCAGCAGCCAAGAACTAGCGGGGGCCACAGATACGCAGTATTTT. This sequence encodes CASSQELAGATDTQYF.